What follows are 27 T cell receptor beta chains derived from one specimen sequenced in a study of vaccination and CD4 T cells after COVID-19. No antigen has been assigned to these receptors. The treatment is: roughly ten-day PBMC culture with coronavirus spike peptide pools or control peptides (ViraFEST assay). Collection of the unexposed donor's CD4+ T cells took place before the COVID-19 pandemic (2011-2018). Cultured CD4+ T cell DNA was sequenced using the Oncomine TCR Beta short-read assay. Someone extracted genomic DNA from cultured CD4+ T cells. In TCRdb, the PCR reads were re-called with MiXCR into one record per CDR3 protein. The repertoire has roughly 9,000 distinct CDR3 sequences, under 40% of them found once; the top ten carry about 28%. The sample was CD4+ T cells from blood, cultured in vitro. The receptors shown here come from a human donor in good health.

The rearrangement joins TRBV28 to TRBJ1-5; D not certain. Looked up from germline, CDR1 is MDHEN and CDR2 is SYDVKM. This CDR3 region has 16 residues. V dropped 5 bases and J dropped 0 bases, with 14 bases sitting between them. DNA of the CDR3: TGTGCCAGCAGTCCCCTCGATCTTTATAGCAATCAGCCCCAGCATTTT. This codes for CASSPLDLYSNQPQHF.

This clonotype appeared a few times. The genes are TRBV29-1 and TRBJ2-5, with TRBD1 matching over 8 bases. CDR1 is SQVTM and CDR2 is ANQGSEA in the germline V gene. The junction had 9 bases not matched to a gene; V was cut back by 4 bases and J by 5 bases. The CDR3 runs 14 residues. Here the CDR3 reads CSVVEDRARETQYF. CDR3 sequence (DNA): TGCAGCGTTGTAGAGGACAGGGCGAGGGAGACCCAGTACTTC.

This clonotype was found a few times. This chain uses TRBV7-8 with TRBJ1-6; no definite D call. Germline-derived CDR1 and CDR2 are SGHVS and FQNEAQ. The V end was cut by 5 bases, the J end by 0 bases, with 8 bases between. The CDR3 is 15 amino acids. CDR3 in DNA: TGTGCCAGCAGCACCCCGAGCTCCTATAATTCACCCCTCCACTTT. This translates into CASSTPSSYNSPLHF. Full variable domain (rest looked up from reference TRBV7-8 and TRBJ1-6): GAGVSQSPRYKVAKRGQDVALRCDPISGHVSLFWYQQALGQGPEFLTYFQNEAQLDKSGLPSDRFFAERPEGSVSTLKIQRTQQEDSAVYLCASSTPSSYNSPLHFGNGTRLTVT.

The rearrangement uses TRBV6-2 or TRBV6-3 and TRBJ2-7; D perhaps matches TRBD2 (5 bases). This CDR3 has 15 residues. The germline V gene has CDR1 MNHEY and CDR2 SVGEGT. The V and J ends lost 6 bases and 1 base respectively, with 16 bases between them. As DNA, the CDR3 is TGTGCCAGCAGCTCCGGGCAGGAGGTGTCCTACGAGCAGTACTTC. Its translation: CASSSGQEVSYEQYF.

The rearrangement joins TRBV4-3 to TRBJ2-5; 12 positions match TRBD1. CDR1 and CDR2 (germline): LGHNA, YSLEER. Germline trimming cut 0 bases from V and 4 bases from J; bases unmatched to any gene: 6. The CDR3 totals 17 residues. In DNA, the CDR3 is TGCGCCAGCAGCCAAGATCTTTGGGACAGGGGGCGAGAGACCCAGTACTTC. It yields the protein CASSQDLWDRGRETQYF.

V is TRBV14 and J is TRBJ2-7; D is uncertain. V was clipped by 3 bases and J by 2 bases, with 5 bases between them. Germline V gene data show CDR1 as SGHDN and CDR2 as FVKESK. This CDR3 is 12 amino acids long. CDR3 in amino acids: CASSQSTYEQYF. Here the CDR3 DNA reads TGTGCCAGCAGCCAGTCCACCTACGAGCAGTACTTC.

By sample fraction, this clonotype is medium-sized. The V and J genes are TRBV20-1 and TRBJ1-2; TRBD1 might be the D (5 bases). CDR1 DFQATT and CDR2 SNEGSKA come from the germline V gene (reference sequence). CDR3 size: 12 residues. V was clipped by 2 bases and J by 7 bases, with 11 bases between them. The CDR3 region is CSARSGDGGYTF. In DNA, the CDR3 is TGCAGTGCTAGATCGGGGGATGGTGGCTACACCTTC.

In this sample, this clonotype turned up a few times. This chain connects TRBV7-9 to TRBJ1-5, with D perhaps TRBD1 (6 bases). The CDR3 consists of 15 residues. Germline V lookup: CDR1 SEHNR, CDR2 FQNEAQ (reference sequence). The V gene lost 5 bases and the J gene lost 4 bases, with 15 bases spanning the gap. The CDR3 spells CASSKSGGLNQPQHF. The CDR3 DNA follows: TGTGCCAGCAGCAAAAGTGGGGGCCTGAATCAGCCCCAGCATTTT.

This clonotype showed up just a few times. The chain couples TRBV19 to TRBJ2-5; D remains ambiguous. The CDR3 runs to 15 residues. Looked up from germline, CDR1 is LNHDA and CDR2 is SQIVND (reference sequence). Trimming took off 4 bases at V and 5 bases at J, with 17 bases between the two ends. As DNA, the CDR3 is TGTGCCAGTAGTAACTCCATTCTAAAAGTGGAGACCCAGTACTTC. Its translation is CASSNSILKVETQYF.

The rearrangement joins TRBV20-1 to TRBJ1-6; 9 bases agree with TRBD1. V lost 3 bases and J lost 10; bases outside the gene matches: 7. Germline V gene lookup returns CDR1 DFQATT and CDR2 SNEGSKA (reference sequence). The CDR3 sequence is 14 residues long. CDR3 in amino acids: CSARRTGDGSPLHF. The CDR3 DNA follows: TGCAGTGCTAGGAGGACAGGGGATGGGTCACCCCTCCACTTT.

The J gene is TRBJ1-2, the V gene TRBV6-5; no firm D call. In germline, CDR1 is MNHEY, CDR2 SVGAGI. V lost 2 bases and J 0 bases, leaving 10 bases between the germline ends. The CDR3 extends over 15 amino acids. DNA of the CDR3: TGTGCCAGCAGTTACGGTGGCGCCTCTAACTATGGCTACACCTTC. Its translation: CASSYGGASNYGYTF.

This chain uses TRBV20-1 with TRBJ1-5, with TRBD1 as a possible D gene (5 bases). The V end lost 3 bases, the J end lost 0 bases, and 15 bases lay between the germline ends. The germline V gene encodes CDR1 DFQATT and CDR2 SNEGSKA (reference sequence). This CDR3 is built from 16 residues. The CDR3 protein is CSASSGGTISNQPQHF. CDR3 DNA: TGCAGTGCTAGTTCAGGCGGGACGATTAGCAATCAGCCCCAGCATTTT.

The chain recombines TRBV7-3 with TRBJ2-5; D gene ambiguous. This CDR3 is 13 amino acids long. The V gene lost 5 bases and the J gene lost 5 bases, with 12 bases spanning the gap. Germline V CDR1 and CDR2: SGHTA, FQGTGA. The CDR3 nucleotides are TGTGCCAGCAGCGCCACCGGCCCCGAGACCCAGTACTTC. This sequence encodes CASSATGPETQYF.

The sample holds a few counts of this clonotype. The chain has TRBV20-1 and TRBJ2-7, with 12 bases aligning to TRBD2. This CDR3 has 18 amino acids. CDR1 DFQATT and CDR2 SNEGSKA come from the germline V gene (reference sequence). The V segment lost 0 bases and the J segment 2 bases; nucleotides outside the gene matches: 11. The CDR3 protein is CSAREGLAGKVFTYEQYF. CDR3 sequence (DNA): TGCAGTGCTAGAGAAGGACTAGCGGGAAAAGTCTTTACCTACGAGCAGTACTTC.

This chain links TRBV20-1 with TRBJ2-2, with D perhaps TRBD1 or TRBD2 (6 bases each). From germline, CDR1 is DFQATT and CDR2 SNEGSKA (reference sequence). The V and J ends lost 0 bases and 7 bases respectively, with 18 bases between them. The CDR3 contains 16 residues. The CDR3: CSARDPKGGMGGELFF. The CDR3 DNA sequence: TGCAGTGCTAGAGACCCCAAGGGGGGCATGGGCGGGGAGCTGTTTTTT.

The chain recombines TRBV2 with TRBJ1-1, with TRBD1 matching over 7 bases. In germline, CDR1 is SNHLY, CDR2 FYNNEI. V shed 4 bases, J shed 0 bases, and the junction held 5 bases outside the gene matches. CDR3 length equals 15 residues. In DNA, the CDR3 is TGTGCCAGCAGTGGGGACAGAGGGATGAACACTGAAGCTTTCTTT. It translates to CASSGDRGMNTEAFF.

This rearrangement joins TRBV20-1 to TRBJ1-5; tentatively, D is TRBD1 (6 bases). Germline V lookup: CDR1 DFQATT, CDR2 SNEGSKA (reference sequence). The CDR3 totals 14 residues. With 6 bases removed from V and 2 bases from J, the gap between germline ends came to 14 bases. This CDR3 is CSASQGHGNQPQHF. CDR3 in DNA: TGCAGTGCCTCACAGGGACACGGCAATCAGCCCCAGCATTTT.

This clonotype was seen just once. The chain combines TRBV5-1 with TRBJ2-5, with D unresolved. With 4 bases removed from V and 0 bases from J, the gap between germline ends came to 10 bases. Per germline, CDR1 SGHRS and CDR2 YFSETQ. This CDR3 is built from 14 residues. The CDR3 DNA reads TGCGCCAGCAGCCCTACAGTAAACCAAGAGACCCAGTACTTC. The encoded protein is CASSPTVNQETQYF.

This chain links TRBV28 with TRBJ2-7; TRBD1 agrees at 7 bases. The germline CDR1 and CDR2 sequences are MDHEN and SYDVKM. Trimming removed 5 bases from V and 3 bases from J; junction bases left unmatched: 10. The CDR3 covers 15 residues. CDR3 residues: CASSATGALLYEQYF. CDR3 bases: TGTGCCAGCAGTGCTACAGGGGCCCTGCTCTACGAGCAGTACTTC.

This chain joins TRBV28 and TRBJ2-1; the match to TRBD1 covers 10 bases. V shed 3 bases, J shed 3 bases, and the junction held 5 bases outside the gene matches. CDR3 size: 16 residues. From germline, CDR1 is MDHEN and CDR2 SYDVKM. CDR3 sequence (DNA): TGTGCCAGCAGTTTTGGGGGGACAGGGGACTACAATGAGCAGTTCTTC. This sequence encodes CASSFGGTGDYNEQFF. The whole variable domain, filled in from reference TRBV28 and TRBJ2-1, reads DVKVTQSSRYLVKRTGEKVFLECVQDMDHENMFWYRQDPGLGLRLIYFSYDVKMKEKGDIPEGYSVSREKKERFSLILESASTNQTSMYLCASSFGGTGDYNEQFFGPGTRLTVL.

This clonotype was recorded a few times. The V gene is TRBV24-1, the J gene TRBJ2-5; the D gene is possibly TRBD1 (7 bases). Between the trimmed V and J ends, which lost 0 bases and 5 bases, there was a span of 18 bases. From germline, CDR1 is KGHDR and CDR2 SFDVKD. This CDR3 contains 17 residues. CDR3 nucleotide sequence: TGTGCCACCAGTGATTTGCGGGGGACAGCAAGGGAGGAGACCCAGTACTTC. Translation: CATSDLRGTAREETQYF.

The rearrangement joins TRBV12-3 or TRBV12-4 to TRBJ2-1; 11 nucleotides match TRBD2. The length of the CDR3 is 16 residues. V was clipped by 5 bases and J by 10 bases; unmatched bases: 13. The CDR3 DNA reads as TGTGCCAGCAGTCTGACAGGCGCACTAGCGGGGGCCGAGCAGTTCTTC. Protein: CASSLTGALAGAEQFF.

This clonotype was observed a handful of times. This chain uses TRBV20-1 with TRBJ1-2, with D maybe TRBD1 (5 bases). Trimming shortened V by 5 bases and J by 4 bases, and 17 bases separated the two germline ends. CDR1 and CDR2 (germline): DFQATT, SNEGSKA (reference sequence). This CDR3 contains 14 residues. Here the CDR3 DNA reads TGCAGTGCTTGGGGGGGGGAAACCAGCTATGGCTACACCTTC. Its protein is CSAWGGETSYGYTF.

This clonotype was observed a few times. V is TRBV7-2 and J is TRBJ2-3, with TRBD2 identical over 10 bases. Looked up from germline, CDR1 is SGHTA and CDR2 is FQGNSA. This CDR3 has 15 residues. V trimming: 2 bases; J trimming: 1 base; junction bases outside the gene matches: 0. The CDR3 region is CASSLLAGGTDTQYF. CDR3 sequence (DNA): TGTGCCAGCAGCTTACTAGCGGGAGGCACAGATACGCAGTATTTT.

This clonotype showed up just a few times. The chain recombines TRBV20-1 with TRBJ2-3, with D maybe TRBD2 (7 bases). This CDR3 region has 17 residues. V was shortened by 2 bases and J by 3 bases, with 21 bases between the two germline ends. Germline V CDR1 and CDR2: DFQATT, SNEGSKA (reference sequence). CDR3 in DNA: TGCAGTGCTAGAAGGGAGGGCAGGGGATCGGCAACAGATACGCAGTATTTT. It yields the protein CSARREGRGSATDTQYF.

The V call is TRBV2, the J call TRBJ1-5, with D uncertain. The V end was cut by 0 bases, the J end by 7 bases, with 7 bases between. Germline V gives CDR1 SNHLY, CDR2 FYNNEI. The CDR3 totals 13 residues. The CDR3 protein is CASSEALRQPQHF. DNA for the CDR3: TGTGCCAGCAGTGAAGCGCTTCGACAGCCCCAGCATTTT.

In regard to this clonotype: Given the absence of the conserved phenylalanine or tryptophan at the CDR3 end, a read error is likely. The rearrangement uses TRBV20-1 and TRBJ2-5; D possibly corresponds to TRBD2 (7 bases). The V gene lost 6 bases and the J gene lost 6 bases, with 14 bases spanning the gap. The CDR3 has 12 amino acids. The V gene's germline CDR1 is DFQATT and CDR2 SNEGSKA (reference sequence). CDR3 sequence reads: CSAVGGGKTQYL. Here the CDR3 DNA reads TGCAGTGCGGTGGGAGGGGGAAAGACCCAGTACCTC.